Below are 12 T cell receptor beta chains sequenced from a single sample in a study of cytomegalovirus exposure and HLA in healthy donors. Primers: 60 Vbeta forward and 13 Jbeta reverse. Clones were read by immunoSEQ multiplex PCR, and TCRdb kept only the in-frame ones, dropping some. The table lists 150,000 to 180,000 clones, approximately 74% of them singletons. The sequencing sample was made of PBMCs. These receptors were obtained from a man between 25 and 39 years old in good health and CMV-seronegative.

This rearrangement joins TRBV28 to TRBJ1-1; TRBD1 matches 9 bases. Germline V lookup: CDR1 MDHEN, CDR2 SYDVKM. The V and J ends lost 2 bases and 5 bases, in that order; junction bases with no gene match: 3. This CDR3 is 14 amino acids long. CDR3 DNA: TGTGCCAGCAGTTTAGGGGACAGGGTGACTGAAGCTTTCTTT. Translated, it gives CASSLGDRVTEAFF.

The count of this clone is one. The chain joins TRBV5-4 to TRBJ2-5; 16 bases map to TRBD2. V was pared by 4 bases and J by 2 bases, with 14 bases of the junction left unmatched. Germline V gene lookup returns CDR1 SGHNT and CDR2 YYREEE (reference sequence). This CDR3 is 20 amino acids long. The CDR3 DNA follows: TGTGCCAGCAGCATCCCCTCCGGGACTAGCGGGGGGGCGTTTCAAGAGACCCAGTACTTC. Its translation is CASSIPSGTSGGAFQETQYF.

This clone was counted between two and nine times. The chain is built from TRBV19 and TRBJ2-7, with 12 bases fitting TRBD1. V was pared by 4 bases and J by 4 bases, with 8 bases of the junction left unmatched. The CDR3 is 16 residues long. Germline lookup yields CDR1 LNHDA and CDR2 SQIVND (reference sequence). The CDR3 is CASSSPGQGAGYEQYF. In nucleotides, the CDR3 is TGTGCCAGTAGTAGTCCGGGACAGGGGGCAGGATACGAGCAGTACTTC.

J is TRBJ1-6 and V is TRBV5-1, with a possible D match to TRBD1 (5 bases). The V end was cut by 0 bases, the J end by 10 bases, with 17 bases between. The CDR3 has 16 residues. Per the germline V gene, CDR1 is SGHRS and CDR2 is YFSETQ. The DNA for the CDR3 is TGCGCCAGCAGCTTGGACGGCAGGGCGGAGAACTCACCCCTCCACTTT. Translated: CASSLDGRAENSPLHF.

This clone was observed once. The chain uses TRBV10-3 and TRBJ2-5, with unresolved D. Germline V gene data show CDR1 as ENHRY and CDR2 as SYGVKD. The V end lost 10 bases, the J end lost 4 bases, and 19 bases lay between the germline ends. CDR3 length: 14 amino acids. CDR3 loop: CATNVDLGGETQYF. The CDR3 bases are TGTGCCACAAACGTTGATCTAGGCGGAGAGACCCAGTACTTC.

The chain uses TRBV28 and TRBJ1-2, with D unclear. The CDR3 spans 14 residues. Germline CDR1 reads MDHEN; CDR2 reads SYDVKM. The ends were cut back, 1 base at V and 1 base at J, with 7 bases in the middle. The CDR3 coding sequence is TGTGCCAGCAGTTTATTACAGAATAACTATGGCTACACCTTC. It yields the protein CASSLLQNNYGYTF.

The V gene is TRBV27, the J gene TRBJ2-7; 9 bases line up with TRBD1. Per the germline V gene, CDR1 is MNHEY and CDR2 is SMNVEV (reference sequence). The CDR3 runs 16 residues. V shed 0 bases, J shed 4 bases, and the junction held 7 bases outside the gene matches. CDR3 residues: CASSLSGGTGYYEQYF. CDR3 coding DNA: TGTGCCAGCAGTTTATCCGGCGGGACAGGGTATTACGAGCAGTACTTC.

The CDR3, as DNA: TGTGCCTGGAGTGTCAGGGGGGATGGCTACACCTTC. Residues: CAWSVRGDGYTF. V is TRBV30 and J is TRBJ1-2; 7 bases match TRBD1. The CDR3 is 12 residues long. Germline lookup yields CDR1 GTSNPN and CDR2 SVGIG (reference sequence). Trimming cost V 0 bases and J 6 bases; bases outside gene matches: 1.

This chain links TRBV18 with TRBJ2-2; D might be TRBD1 (8 bases). This CDR3 is built from 16 residues. In germline, CDR1 is KGHSH, CDR2 LQKENI. V was shortened by 3 bases and J by 6 bases, with 17 bases between the two germline ends. CDR3 nucleotides: TGTGCCAGCTCACCCGGGAGGACAGGGATGGCCGGGGAGCTGTTTTTT. Translation: CASSPGRTGMAGELFF.

This clone was seen only a few times. The genes are TRBV7-2 and TRBJ1-4; 9 nucleotides agree with TRBD1. Germline V gene lookup returns CDR1 SGHTA and CDR2 FQGNSA. The CDR3 covers 16 residues. V trimming: 0 bases; J trimming: 6 bases; junction bases outside the gene matches: 5. In nucleotides, the CDR3 is TGTGCCAGCAGCTTAGCGGGGGGACAGGGTTATGAAAAACTGTTTTTT. Translation gives CASSLAGGQGYEKLFF.

V and J are TRBV2 and TRBJ1-4, with D perhaps TRBD1 (6 bases). Trimming cost V 0 bases and J 4 bases, with 6 bases left between them. CDR1 is SNHLY, CDR2 FYNNEI, per germline. The CDR3 extends over 14 amino acids. CDR3 residues: CASSEAQGNEKLFF. The CDR3 bases are TGTGCCAGCAGTGAAGCACAGGGTAATGAAAAACTGTTTTTT.

This clone was seen a few times. V and J are TRBV28 and TRBJ2-6; a weak D match, TRBD2 (5 bases). Germline lookup yields CDR1 MDHEN and CDR2 SYDVKM. V shed 4 bases and J shed 0 bases, with 10 bases lying between them. The CDR3 loop spans 16 amino acids. This chain's CDR3 is CASSSTGYSGANVLTF. The DNA of the CDR3 is TGTGCCAGCAGTTCAACGGGGTACTCTGGGGCCAACGTCCTGACTTTC.